The 15 T cell receptor beta chains below all came from one sample that was sequenced in a study of chemoradiotherapy in HPV16-positive cancers. TCRdb's copy holds only in-frame clones and misses some; the assay was immunoSEQ multiplex PCR. The sample lists 35,000 to 45,000 clones, around 76% occurring once. The sample was blood, taken from a patient who underwent chemoradiotherapy. Receptors were obtained from a human donor with HPV-associated anogenital cancer.

The rearrangement uses TRBV4-1 and TRBJ1-4; D uncertain. The germline V gene encodes CDR1 MGHRA and CDR2 YSYEKL. V was pared by 8 bases and J by 2 bases, with 15 bases between. This CDR3 is 15 amino acids long. The CDR3 bases are TGCGCCAGCGAAGCCACCTCCTTTACTAATGAAAAACTGTTTTTT. It encodes CASEATSFTNEKLFF.

The chain carries TRBV5-1 and TRBJ1-1; D remains ambiguous. V was clipped by 2 bases and J by 1 base, with 3 bases between them. Looked up from germline, CDR1 is SGHRS and CDR2 is YFSETQ. CDR3 length: 12 residues. The CDR3 nucleotides read TGCGCCAGCAGCTTATCGAACACTGAAGCTTTCTTT. It translates to CASSLSNTEAFF. The entire variable domain, with the rest obtained from reference TRBV5-1 and TRBJ1-1, is as follows: KAGVTQTPRYLIKTRGQQVTLSCSPISGHRSVSWYQQTPGQGLQFLFEYFSETQRNKGNFPGRFSGRQFSNSRSEMNVSTLELGDSALYLCASSLSNTEAFFGQGTRLTVV.

The gene calls are TRBV27 and TRBJ1-3, with TRBD1 as a possible D gene (5 bases). The ends were cut back, 0 bases at V and 4 bases at J, with 7 bases in the middle. The germline V gene has CDR1 MNHEY and CDR2 SMNVEV (reference sequence). The CDR3 is made up of 14 amino acids. The CDR3 DNA sequence: TGTGCCAGCAGTTTATCGGGGCTCGGAAACACCATATATTTT. Protein product: CASSLSGLGNTIYF.

V usage is TRBV19 and J usage is TRBJ1-1; possibly TRBD1 for D (5 bases). Germline-derived CDR1 and CDR2 are LNHDA and SQIVND (reference sequence). V lost 6 bases, J lost 5 bases, and 16 bases lay in between. The length of the CDR3 is 14 residues. The CDR3 protein is CASSPRERGTEAFF. CDR3 nucleotides: TGTGCCAGTAGCCCCAGGGAGCGAGGAACTGAAGCTTTCTTT.

This rearrangement joins TRBV7-2 to TRBJ1-1; 8 bases align to TRBD1. CDR3 size: 14 residues. Germline values: CDR1 SGHTA, CDR2 FQGNSA. V shed 3 bases, J shed 1 base, and the junction held 1 base outside the gene matches. The CDR3 DNA is TGTGCCAGCAGCTTTACAGGGGGGAACACTGAAGCTTTCTTT. It is translated as CASSFTGGNTEAFF. Full variable domain (rest looked up from reference TRBV7-2 and TRBJ1-1): GAGVSQSPSNKVTEKGKDVELRCDPISGHTALYWYRQSLGQGLEFLIYFQGNSAPDKSGLPSDRFSAERTGGSVSTLTIQRTQQEDSAVYLCASSFTGGNTEAFFGQGTRLTVV.

The chain combines TRBV15 with TRBJ1-4; D is possibly TRBD1 (5 bases). V shed 11 bases and J shed 7 bases, with 17 bases lying between them. The CDR3 is 13 residues long. Looked up from germline, CDR1 is LNHNV and CDR2 is YYDKDF (reference sequence). The CDR3 loop is CASGQGMGEKLFF. For the CDR3, the DNA is TGTGCCTCAGGGCAGGGTATGGGTGAAAAACTGTTTTTT.

The chain recombines TRBV19 with TRBJ2-7, with D perhaps matching TRBD1 (5 bases). Germline loops: CDR1 LNHDA, CDR2 SQIVND (reference sequence). The V end lost 6 bases, the J end lost 4 bases, and 13 bases lay between the germline ends. The CDR3 is made up of 13 amino acids. The CDR3 protein is CASSGPGWYEQYF. CDR3 sequence (DNA): TGTGCCAGTAGCGGGCCAGGGTGGTACGAGCAGTACTTC. The whole variable domain, filled in from reference TRBV19 and TRBJ2-7, reads DGGITQSPKYLFRKEGQNVTLSCEQNLNHDAMYWYRQDPGQGLRLIYYSQIVNDFQKGDIAEGYSVSREKKESFPLTVTSAQKNPTAFYLCASSGPGWYEQYFGPGTRLTVT.

V and J are TRBV7-2 and TRBJ1-6; D remains ambiguous. Trimming removed 6 bases from V and 5 bases from J, with 5 bases in between. This CDR3 has 12 amino acids. Germline V gene sequence: CDR1 SGHTA, CDR2 FQGNSA. The CDR3 nucleotides read TGTGCCAGCAGGACGAATAATTCACCCCTCCACTTT. This gives the protein CASRTNNSPLHF.

CDR3 region: CASSAKSSGTGLGTQYF. DNA for the CDR3: TGTGCCAGCAGCGCAAAGTCCTCCGGGACAGGGCTGGGGACCCAGTACTTC. The V call is TRBV9, the J call TRBJ2-5, with TRBD1 matching 9 bases. The germline gives CDR1 SGDLS, CDR2 YYNGEE. V gave up 3 bases and J gave up 7 bases; unmatched junction bases: 16. The CDR3 loop spans 17 amino acids. Full variable domain (outside the CDR3, taken from reference TRBV9 and TRBJ2-5): DSGVTQTPKHLITATGQRVTLRCSPRSGDLSVYWYQQSLDQGLQFLIQYYNGEERAKGNILERFSAQQFPDLHSELNLSSLELGDSALYFCASSAKSSGTGLGTQYFGPGTRLLVL.

J is TRBJ2-4 and V is TRBV6-5; a possible D gene is TRBD1 (6 bases). The germline V gene encodes CDR1 MNHEY and CDR2 SVGAGI. Trimming took off 0 bases at V and 0 bases at J, with 9 bases between the two ends. This CDR3 is 16 amino acids long. CDR3 nucleotides: TGTGCCAGCAGTTACTCAGGGGGTCTAGCCAAAAACATTCAGTACTTC. Translation gives CASSYSGGLAKNIQYF.

This sequence joins TRBV7-3 and TRBJ2-3, with 9 bases fitting TRBD1. The trim removed 2 bases at V and 3 bases at J, leaving 18 bases unmatched. Germline V CDR1 and CDR2: SGHTA, FQGTGA. This CDR3 has 20 residues. The CDR3 coding sequence is TGTGCCAGCAGCTTAGGGACAGGGTATTCTAACGAGCCGTGGACAGATACGCAGTATTTT. Translating it yields CASSLGTGYSNEPWTDTQYF.

The V gene is TRBV9, the J gene TRBJ2-3; the match to TRBD1 covers 7 bases. With 4 bases clipped from V and 1 base from J, the junction kept 3 bases outside the gene matches. The CDR3 consists of 14 residues. Per the germline V gene, CDR1 is SGDLS and CDR2 is YYNGEE. CDR3 region: CASSSGQGTDTQYF. CDR3 in DNA: TGTGCCAGCAGCTCTGGACAGGGCACAGATACGCAGTATTTT.

This clone was seen more than once but under ten times. V gene TRBV7-9 combines with J gene TRBJ1-1, with TRBD1 matching 8 bases. V was pared by 4 bases and J by 2 bases, with 6 bases of the junction left unmatched. The germline gives CDR1 SEHNR, CDR2 FQNEAQ (reference sequence). The length of the CDR3 is 15 residues. The CDR3 nucleotides are TGTGCCAGCAGCTACCAGACAGGGGAAAACACTGAAGCTTTCTTT. Translating gives CASSYQTGENTEAFF.

The chain couples TRBV25-1 to TRBJ1-2; 8 bases are shared with TRBD1. With V trimmed by 8 bases and J by 4 bases, 9 bases remained unmatched. Germline V gives CDR1 MGHDK, CDR2 SYGVNS. The CDR3 sequence is 14 residues long. CDR3 coding DNA: TGTGCCAGCCGAGCCCCCGACAGGGGCTATGGCTACACCTTC. This codes for CASRAPDRGYGYTF.

This rearrangement joins TRBV6-1 to TRBJ2-1; D is possibly TRBD1 or TRBD2 (7 bases each). The germline V gene encodes CDR1 MNHNS and CDR2 SASEGT. V dropped 7 bases and J dropped 0 bases, with 13 bases sitting between them. This CDR3 is 15 amino acids long. CDR3 sequence: CASISGGASYNEQFF. CDR3 DNA: TGTGCCAGCATTTCAGGGGGGGCCTCCTACAATGAGCAGTTCTTC.